Here is one T cell receptor (beta chain) with its context. V shed 0 bases and J 1 base; nucleotides not matched to a gene: 6. Germline V CDR1 and CDR2: SGHRS, YFSETQ. The CDR3 contains 16 residues. This table comes from immunoSEQ multiplex PCR, and its TCRdb copy is limited to in-frame clones, with some not included. The sample contains 50,000 to 70,000 clones, approximately 89% of which appear only once. The sample comes from a study of T cells in localized non-small cell lung cancer. This sequence originates from a man aged 40 to 70 with stage I lung adenocarcinoma. This chain uses TRBV5-1 with TRBJ2-5, with 7 nucleotides matching TRBD1. The sample consisted of peripheral blood, taken before any cancer treatment. CDR3: CASSLGGAGGQETQYF. In DNA, the CDR3 is TGCGCCAGCAGCTTGGGGGGAGCAGGGGGCCAAGAGACCCAGTACTTC.